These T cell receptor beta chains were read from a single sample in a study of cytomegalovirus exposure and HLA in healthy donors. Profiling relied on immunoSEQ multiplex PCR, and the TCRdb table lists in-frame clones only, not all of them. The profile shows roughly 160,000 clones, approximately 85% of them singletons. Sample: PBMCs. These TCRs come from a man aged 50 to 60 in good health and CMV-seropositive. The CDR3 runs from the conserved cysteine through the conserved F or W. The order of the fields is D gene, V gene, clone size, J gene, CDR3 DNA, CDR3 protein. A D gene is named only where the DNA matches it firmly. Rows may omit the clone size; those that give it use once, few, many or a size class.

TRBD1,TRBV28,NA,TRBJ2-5,TGTGCCAGCAGTTTCTACGGACAGGGACTCCAAGAGACCCAGTACTTC,CASSFYGQGLQETQYF
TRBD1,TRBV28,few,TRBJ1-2,TGTGCCAGCAGTCTAGTCCCGGGACAGGGTTCGAGTGGCGGCTACACCTTC,CASSLVPGQGSSGGYTF
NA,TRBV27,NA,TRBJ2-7,TGTGCCAGCAGTTTCTCTAGCGAGCCCTACGAGCAGTACTTC,CASSFSSEPYEQYF
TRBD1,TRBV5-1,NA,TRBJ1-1,TGCGCCAGCAGGTTGACAGGGGACGAGAACACTGAAGCTTTCTTT,CASRLTGDENTEAFF
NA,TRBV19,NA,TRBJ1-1,TGTGCCAGTAGTATAGACAGGGTAGGGACTGAAGCTTTCTTT,CASSIDRVGTEAFF
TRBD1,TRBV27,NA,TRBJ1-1,TGTGCCAGCAGTTTATCGGGACAGGGGGACACTGAAGCTTTCTTT,CASSLSGQGDTEAFF
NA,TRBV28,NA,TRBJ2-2,TGTGCCAGCAGGCCGGGACACGCAAACACCGGGGAGCTGTTTTTT,CASRPGHANTGELFF
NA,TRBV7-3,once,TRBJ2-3,TGTGCCAGCAGACCTTCCCCGACAGCAGATACGCAGTATTTT,CASRPSPTADTQYF
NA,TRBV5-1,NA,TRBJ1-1,TGCGCCAGCAGCTTGTGGGCAACGGACACTGAAGCTTTCTTT,CASSLWATDTEAFF
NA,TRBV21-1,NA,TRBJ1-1,TGTGCCAGCAGCACTCAGGACAGGTCGAACACTGAAGCTTTCTTT,CASSTQDRSNTEAFF
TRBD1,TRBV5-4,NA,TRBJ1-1,TGTGCCAGCATCGACTACAGGGGTAACACTGAAGCTTTCTTT,CASIDYRGNTEAFF
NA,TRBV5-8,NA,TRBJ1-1,TGTGCCAGCAGCCATCTTTTGAGACAGATCGGGGCTTTCTTT,CASSHLLRQIGAFF
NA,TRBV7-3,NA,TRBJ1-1,TGTGCCAGCAGCTTAACGTCAAGGGGCACTGAAGCTTTCTTT,CASSLTSRGTEAFF
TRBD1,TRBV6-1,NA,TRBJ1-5,TGTGCCAGCAGTGAAACCTACAGGGGATTCTATAGCAATCAGCCCCAGCATTTT,CASSETYRGFYSNQPQHF
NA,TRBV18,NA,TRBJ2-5,TGTGCCAGCTCACCCCGGGCGGGGAATCAAGAGACCCAGTACTTC,CASSPRAGNQETQYF